This T cell receptor beta chain appears in the sequencing data of a study of lymphopenia after photon versus proton radiotherapy. Sequenced by immunoSEQ multiplex PCR; TCRdb stores in-frame clones only, minus some. This table has 67,000 or so clones, 85% to 90% appearing once. Turning to this clone: Its antigen is as yet unknown.

Germline V lookup: CDR1 MGHRA, CDR2 YSYEKL. Trimming at V came to 2 bases and at J to 6 bases, leaving 1 base not matched to a gene. The CDR3 runs to 14 residues. Study-wide findings and caveats: A bigger post-nadir fall in TCR diversity correlated inversely with survival time in deceased patients. After lymphocyte nadir, photon-treated repertoires showed oligoclonal expansion, especially CD8+ Temra.

This sequence was found in an elderly man with esophageal cancer. The chain uses TRBV4-1 and TRBJ2-2, with 9 bases matching TRBD1. Sequences were derived from peripheral blood, sampled from a patient treated with proton-based radiotherapy. CDR3 nucleotide sequence: TGCGCCAGCAGCCAAACAGGGGGCGCCGGGGAGCTGTTTTTT. This translates into CASSQTGGAGELFF.